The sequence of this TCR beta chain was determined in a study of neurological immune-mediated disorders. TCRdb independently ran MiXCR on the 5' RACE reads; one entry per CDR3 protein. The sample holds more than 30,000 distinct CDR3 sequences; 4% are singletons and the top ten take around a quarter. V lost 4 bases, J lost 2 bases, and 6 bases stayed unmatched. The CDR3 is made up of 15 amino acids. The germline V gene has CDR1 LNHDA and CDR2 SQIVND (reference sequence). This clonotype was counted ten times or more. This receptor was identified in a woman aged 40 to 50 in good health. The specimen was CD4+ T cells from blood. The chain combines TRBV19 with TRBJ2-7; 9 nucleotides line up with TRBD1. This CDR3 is CASSTRQGVTYEQYF. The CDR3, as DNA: TGTGCCAGTAGTACACGACAGGGGGTGACCTACGAGCAGTACTTC.